This TCR beta chain was obtained from a study of CD8+ T cells in alopecia areata (dated by TCRdb to the late 2010s). Background for the entire study: The treated patients took part in an open-label pilot trial in which moderate-to-severe alopecia areata was treated with oral tofacitinib at 5 to 10 mg twice daily. Tofacitinib was given for 6 to 18 months, followed by 6 months of follow-up off drug to assess delayed response and recurrence. In treated patients, disease severity was measured using the SALT score, which gives the percentage of scalp surface area affected. High-throughput TCRbeta sequencing was used to examine T cell clonal expansion in alopecia areata in both the C3H/HeJ mouse model and human patients. In humans, TCRbeta sequencing was performed on scalp tissue and on sorted CD4+ and CD8+ peripheral blood T cells from healthy controls and from patients with patchy or totalis/universalis alopecia areata. Tofacitinib-treated patients had biopsies at baseline and at 4 and 24 weeks of treatment, with a later scalp biopsy in several patients. Scalp clonality was compared across normal scalp (n=4), patchy alopecia areata scalp (n=8), and alopecia totalis/universalis scalp (n=8). The RNA source kit depended on sample type: the PAXgene miRNA kit for fixed scalp, the miRNeasy kit for PBMCs, and the RNeasy kit for mouse skin. immunoSEQ multiplex PCR using 35 Vbeta forward primers and 13 Jbeta reverse primers was used to amplify TCRbeta CDR3 regions.

This clone was observed a handful of times. Its antigen is unknown. Nothing much larger sits one base from this clone, and base qualities are not available. Summary of the overall study and its limitations: Many expanded lesional clones persisted in scalp and blood during tofacitinib treatment, which may partly explain relapse after stopping treatment. Higher clonality and more expanded CD8+ clones were observed in lesional scalp than in normal scalp, particularly in alopecia totalis/universalis, a finding suggestive of antigenic drive. Unlike mouse skin, where gammadelta T cells dominate, normal human skin contains resident alphabeta T cells that get sequenced too, which complicates analysis of the scalp TCR repertoire. Shared TCR sequences between patients were less evident than in mice, which may be partly attributable to HLA diversity in the patient population. With tofacitinib, both scalp clonality and the number of expanded CD8+ clones among the top 100 scalp clones went down significantly. The treated cohort was small, with a single nonresponder, so links between baseline CD8+ expansion and response need larger studies.

The CDR3 has 15 amino acids, counting the end cysteine and phenylalanine. The DNA shown is the 45-base CDR3, in frame from base 1. Taken from the germline V gene (reference sequence), the CDR1 and CDR2 loops are SEHNR and FQNEAQ. V and J are truncated by 1 base and 1 base respectively, leaving an intervening sequence of 10 bases. The protocol used for the library was the immunoSEQ multiplex PCR assay. RNA was extracted from all samples and reverse transcribed into cDNA, which served as template for TCR sequencing. SuperScript III was used for first-strand cDNA synthesis, primed with a 2:1 mix of oligo-dT and random hexamers. Amplification bias was assessed with a synthetic immune receptor repertoire, and residual bias was removed computationally. Per the original workflow: Raw reads were preprocessed to remove errors, and CDR3 was defined by IMGT conventions from the conserved cysteine to phenylalanine. Clonality was computed by normalizing Shannon entropy by log2 of the number of productive unique TCRs and subtracting the result from 1. CD4 or CD8 identity of scalp clones was inferred by cross-referencing scalp TCRbeta sequences with sorted blood CD4 and CD8 repertoires. What TCRdb holds here is the immuneACCESS table cut down to in-frame rearrangements. Part of the clones is not present; checked against another copy, under half of the missing clones reflect an unresolved V gene, and the others are unexplained. Clone size and the V and J calls come from that table; the DNA yielded D and trimming. The sample table shows 95,000 to 150,000 clones, and around 53% are seen once. Roughly 0.5% of the sample is held by the ten biggest clonotypes.

Per the publication, the time point label means: 4 weeks on oral tofacitinib. This sample's treatment or condition label indicates: oral pan-JAK inhibitor, 5-10 mg twice daily. Lesional scalp punch biopsies and peripheral blood were obtained from alopecia areata patients. After PBMCs were isolated by density centrifugation and stained for CD3, CD4 and CD8, a FACSAria was used to sort CD4+ and CD8+ T cells. The TCR originated in a human donor with alopecia areata. The rearranged chain carries TRBV7-9 and TRBJ1-1; tentative D gene TRBD1, with 5 bases matching. The input for sequencing was CD4+ T cells sorted from blood, taken at week 4, from a patient treated with tofacitinib. The CDR3: CASSLGGAGNTEAFF. The nucleotide sequence is TGTGCCAGCAGCTTAGGTGGGGCTGGGAACACTGAAGCTTTCTTT. Reference TRBV7-9 and TRBJ1-1 proteins supply the regions before and after the CDR3; the full variable domain is: DTGVSQNPRHKITKRGQNVTFRCDPISEHNRLYWYRQTLGQGPEFLTYFQNEAQLEKSRLLSDRFSAERPKGSFSTLEIQRTEQGDSAMYLCASSLGGAGNTEAFFGQGTRLTVV.